The clone carrying this TCR beta chain was counted a single time. These data are taken from a study of blood T cell repertoires in COVID-19. The table came from immunoSEQ multiplex PCR; TCRdb's copy has only in-frame clones and leaves some out. The sample has roughly 190,000 clones, around four fifths seen once. CDR1 is MNHEY, CDR2 SVGEGT, per germline. Trimming stripped 6 bases from V and 2 bases from J, with 8 bases between. The CDR3 sequence is 14 residues long. The sequenced sample was peripheral blood. The chain has TRBV6-2 or TRBV6-3 and TRBJ2-6, with D perhaps matching TRBD1 (6 bases). This clonotype originated in a woman between 65 and 79 years old with COVID-19, enrolled during active disease. The DNA of the CDR3 is TGTGCCAGCAGCCGGACAGCTGGGGCCAACGTCCTGACTTTC. Protein: CASSRTAGANVLTF.